The T cell receptor (beta chain) under discussion was sequenced for a study of blood T cell repertoires in COVID-19. The overall study: The United States, Italy and Spain provided the acute and convalescent COVID-19 samples. PBMCs, B-cell-depleted T cells, or T cells were the source of the cDNA or gDNA that made up the material.

Per the original methods: Reference gene primers were amplified, and this amplification served to estimate nucleated cell counts. Sequencing used immunoSEQ multiplex PCR; TCRdb keeps in-frame clones, though not all of them. V and J calls and clone size are as listed in that table; D and trimming were resolved from the DNA. Among 310,000 or so clones listed, approximately 88% were seen once. The V gene lost 5 bases and the J gene lost 7 bases, with 15 bases spanning the gap. CDR3 size: 13 residues. CDR1 is SGHRS and CDR2 is YFSETQ in the germline V gene. The genes are TRBV5-1 and TRBJ1-1, with D perhaps TRBD1 (6 bases). This receptor was taken from a man aged 18 to 29 who had recovered from COVID-19. Material: peripheral blood. As DNA, the CDR3 is TGCGCCAGCAGTCTAATACAGGGCTTTGAAGCTTTCTTT. This gives the protein CASSLIQGFEAFF.